A selection of T cell receptor beta chains follows, all from one sample in a study of CD8+ T cells in alopecia areata. This table comes from immunoSEQ multiplex PCR, and its TCRdb copy is limited to in-frame clones, with some not included. The sample consists of 150,000 to 200,000 clones, roughly three fifths of them appearing once. The sample here was CD4+ T cells sorted from blood, taken at week 4, from a patient treated with tofacitinib. Receptors originate from a human donor with alopecia areata. Both conserved end residues are part of each CDR3. The D gene is left open where the match is weak. Clone size is given for some rows only: seen once, a few or many times, or a class if the clone is expanded.

v_call: TRBV7-6
j_call: TRBJ2-6
d_call: .
clone_size: .
cdr3_aa: CASSLAPSSGANVLTF
cdr3_nt: TGTGCCAGCAGCTTAGCTCCCAGCTCTGGGGCCAACGTCCTGACTTTC

v_call: TRBV27
j_call: TRBJ1-2
d_call: .
clone_size: .
cdr3_aa: CASSLDRRYGYTF
cdr3_nt: TGTGCCAGCAGTCTCGACAGGCGCTATGGCTACACCTTC

v_call: TRBV30
j_call: TRBJ1-2
d_call: .
clone_size: .
cdr3_aa: CAWSVKGDYGYTF
cdr3_nt: TGTGCCTGGAGTGTTAAAGGGGACTATGGCTACACCTTC

v_call: TRBV7-2
j_call: TRBJ1-6
d_call: TRBD1
clone_size: .
cdr3_aa: CASSPLGTGGSPLHF
cdr3_nt: TGTGCCAGCAGCCCCTTGGGGACAGGGGGTTCACCCCTCCACTTT

v_call: TRBV2
j_call: TRBJ2-5
d_call: .
clone_size: few
cdr3_aa: CASSELPEETQYF
cdr3_nt: TGTGCCAGCAGTGAACTACCGGAAGAGACCCAGTACTTC

v_call: TRBV28
j_call: TRBJ2-7
d_call: .
clone_size: .
cdr3_aa: CASAGIVSEQYF
cdr3_nt: TGTGCCAGCGCAGGGATAGTTAGCGAGCAGTACTTC

v_call: TRBV28
j_call: TRBJ2-4
d_call: .
clone_size: .
cdr3_aa: CASSLPGTSANIQYF
cdr3_nt: TGTGCCAGCAGTCTCCCCGGGACTTCAGCAAACATTCAGTACTTC

v_call: TRBV5-1
j_call: TRBJ2-2
d_call: .
clone_size: .
cdr3_aa: CASSLAQGGGELFF
cdr3_nt: TGCGCCAGCAGCTTGGCCCAGGGCGGCGGGGAGCTGTTTTTT

v_call: TRBV13
j_call: TRBJ2-7
d_call: TRBD1
clone_size: few
cdr3_aa: CASSPTGQGEQYF
cdr3_nt: TGTGCCAGCAGCCCGACAGGGCAGGGCGAGCAGTACTTC

v_call: TRBV29-1
j_call: TRBJ1-1
d_call: .
clone_size: once
cdr3_aa: CSVVGKNTEAFF
cdr3_nt: TGCAGCGTTGTGGGAAAGAACACTGAAGCTTTCTTT

v_call: TRBV18
j_call: TRBJ2-7
d_call: TRBD2
clone_size: few
cdr3_aa: CASSPGGGPYEQYF
cdr3_nt: TGTGCCAGCTCACCAGGCGGGGGGCCCTACGAGCAGTACTTC

v_call: TRBV23-1
j_call: TRBJ1-1
d_call: .
clone_size: .
cdr3_aa: CASGRTGSNTEAFF
cdr3_nt: TGCGCCAGCGGTCGAACAGGGTCGAACACTGAAGCTTTCTTT

v_call: TRBV29-1
j_call: TRBJ2-5
d_call: .
clone_size: few
cdr3_aa: CSVERTVQETQYF
cdr3_nt: TGCAGCGTTGAAAGGACAGTCCAAGAGACCCAGTACTTC

v_call: TRBV15
j_call: TRBJ1-1
d_call: .
clone_size: few
cdr3_aa: CATSRDRRKNTEAFF
cdr3_nt: TGTGCCACCAGCAGAGATCGGCGGAAGAACACTGAAGCTTTCTTT

v_call: TRBV30
j_call: TRBJ2-3
d_call: .
clone_size: few
cdr3_aa: CAWSVRQTSTDTQYF
cdr3_nt: TGTGCCTGGAGTGTACGACAGACTAGCACAGATACGCAGTATTTT

v_call: TRBV29-1
j_call: TRBJ2-7
d_call: .
clone_size: .
cdr3_aa: CSVEEESYEQYF
cdr3_nt: TGCAGCGTTGAAGAGGAATCCTACGAGCAGTACTTC

v_call: TRBV30
j_call: TRBJ2-3
d_call: TRBD1
clone_size: .
cdr3_aa: CAWSTWTGGADTQYF
cdr3_nt: TGTGCCTGGAGTACCTGGACAGGGGGCGCAGATACGCAGTATTTT

v_call: TRBV2
j_call: TRBJ2-3
d_call: .
clone_size: .
cdr3_aa: CASTRLTSTDTQYF
cdr3_nt: TGTGCCAGCACCCGACTAACTAGCACAGATACGCAGTATTTT

v_call: TRBV11-2
j_call: TRBJ2-3
d_call: TRBD2
clone_size: .
cdr3_aa: CASSPAGGDPDTQYF
cdr3_nt: TGTGCCAGCAGCCCCGCGGGGGGCGACCCCGATACGCAGTATTTT

v_call: TRBV29-1
j_call: TRBJ1-2
d_call: TRBD1
clone_size: .
cdr3_aa: CSGQQGYGYTF
cdr3_nt: TGCAGCGGACAACAGGGGTATGGCTACACCTTC

v_call: TRBV2
j_call: TRBJ2-7
d_call: .
clone_size: .
cdr3_aa: CASRGGAYEQYF
cdr3_nt: TGTGCCAGCAGAGGCGGAGCCTACGAGCAGTACTTC

v_call: TRBV14
j_call: TRBJ2-1
d_call: .
clone_size: .
cdr3_aa: CASSLIGPEAFF
cdr3_nt: TGTGCCAGCAGCCTCATCGGCCCCGAAGCGTTCTTC

v_call: TRBV30
j_call: TRBJ2-3
d_call: .
clone_size: .
cdr3_aa: CAWSAGPRPDTQYF
cdr3_nt: TGTGCCTGGAGTGCAGGTCCCCGGCCAGATACGCAGTATTTT

v_call: TRBV7-2
j_call: TRBJ2-7
d_call: .
clone_size: .
cdr3_aa: CASSPLLTGYYEQYF
cdr3_nt: TGTGCCAGCAGCCCACTCCTTACGGGGTACTACGAGCAGTACTTC

v_call: TRBV5-1
j_call: TRBJ2-5
d_call: TRBD2
clone_size: .
cdr3_aa: CASSPNAGEETQYF
cdr3_nt: TGCGCCAGCAGCCCGAACGCGGGGGAAGAGACCCAGTACTTC

v_call: TRBV6-6
j_call: TRBJ2-6
d_call: .
clone_size: .
cdr3_aa: CASSQPTGANVLTF
cdr3_nt: TGTGCCAGCAGCCAGCCCACTGGGGCCAACGTCCTGACTTTC

v_call: TRBV2
j_call: TRBJ2-6
d_call: .
clone_size: .
cdr3_aa: CASSGTRRSLGSNVLTF
cdr3_nt: TGTGCCAGCAGTGGGACAAGAAGAAGCCTGGGGTCCAACGTCCTGACTTTC